The present TCR beta chain was sequenced within a study of monozygotic twins with cystic fibrosis. Study-wide context: With approximately 15 PCR cycles, barcoded libraries came from about 3.2 micrograms of fragmented DNA. Study-wide results and caveats: Monozygotic CF twin pairs shared significantly more nucleotide-identical clonotypes than unrelated CF individuals did.

A word on this clone: Its antigen is unidentified.

Sequencing was performed with immunoSEQ multiplex PCR; in TCRdb, only in-frame clones are kept and a portion is missing. The sample holds around 33,000 clones, over 75% seen once. V trimming: 2 bases; J trimming: 1 base; junction bases outside the gene matches: 8. The CDR3 totals 16 residues. CDR1 is SGHRS and CDR2 is YFSETQ in the germline V gene. The V and J genes are TRBV5-1 and TRBJ2-7, with 8 bases identical to TRBD2. The sample consisted of blood. The TCR was taken from a girl aged 2 to 10 with cystic fibrosis. CDR3 DNA: TGCGCCAGCAGCTTCCAAAGCGGGGGTGGGTCCTACGAGCAGTACTTC. Protein sequence: CASSFQSGGGSYEQYF.